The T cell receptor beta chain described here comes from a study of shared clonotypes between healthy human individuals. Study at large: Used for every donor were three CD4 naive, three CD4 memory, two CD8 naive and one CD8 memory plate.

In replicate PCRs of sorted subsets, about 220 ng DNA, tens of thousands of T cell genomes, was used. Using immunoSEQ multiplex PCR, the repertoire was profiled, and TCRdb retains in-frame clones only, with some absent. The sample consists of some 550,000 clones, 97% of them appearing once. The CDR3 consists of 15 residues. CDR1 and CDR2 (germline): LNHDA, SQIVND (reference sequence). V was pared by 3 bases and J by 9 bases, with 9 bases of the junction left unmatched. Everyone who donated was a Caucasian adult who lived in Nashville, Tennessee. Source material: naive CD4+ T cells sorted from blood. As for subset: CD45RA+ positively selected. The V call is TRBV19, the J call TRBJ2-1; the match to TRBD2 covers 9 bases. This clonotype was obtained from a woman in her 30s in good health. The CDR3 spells CASSITAGGLGEQFF. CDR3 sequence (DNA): TGTGCCAGTAGTATTACCGCGGGAGGGCTCGGTGAGCAGTTCTTC.